Shown below are 4 T cell receptor beta chains from a single sample sequenced in a study of blood T cell repertoires in COVID-19. Clones were read by immunoSEQ multiplex PCR, and TCRdb kept only the in-frame ones, dropping some. The data hold about 80,000 clones, with under 85% observed a single time. The sequencing sample was made of peripheral blood. The receptors come from a human donor in a cohort sampled during active COVID-19.

Comments on this clone: The sample contains more than one DNA sequence encoding this CDR3. This chain joins TRBV5-1 and TRBJ1-5; no reliable D call. Trimming removed 0 bases at V and 5 bases at J, with 9 bases between. The CDR3 covers 14 residues. Per the germline V gene, CDR1 is SGHRS and CDR2 is YFSETQ. Here the CDR3 DNA reads TGCGCCAGCAGCTTGGCACCCGGGGATCAGCCCCAGCATTTT. It yields the protein CASSLAPGDQPQHF. Full variable domain (rest looked up from reference TRBV5-1 and TRBJ1-5): KAGVTQTPRYLIKTRGQQVTLSCSPISGHRSVSWYQQTPGQGLQFLFEYFSETQRNKGNFPGRFSGRQFSNSRSEMNVSTLELGDSALYLCASSLAPGDQPQHFGDGTRLSIL.

The chain carries TRBV18 and TRBJ1-4; 7 nucleotides line up with TRBD1. Germline CDR1 reads KGHSH; CDR2 reads LQKENI. CDR3 length: 15 residues. Unmatched junction bases numbered 3, after V lost 5 bases and J lost 0 bases. CDR3 amino acids: CASSVTGATNEKLFF. The CDR3 DNA reads as TGTGCCAGCTCAGTTACAGGGGCAACTAATGAAAAACTGTTTTTT.

This clone was seen a handful of times. This chain links TRBV2 with TRBJ2-1, with TRBD2 matching over 10 bases. Germline CDR1 SNHLY, CDR2 FYNNEI. The CDR3 has 15 residues. The V segment lost 6 bases and the J segment 1 base; nucleotides outside the gene matches: 3. CDR3 protein: CASSVAGGSYNEQFF. CDR3 in DNA: TGTGCCAGCAGCGTAGCGGGAGGATCCTACAATGAGCAGTTCTTC.

The CDR3 region has the DNA TGTGCCAGCAGTTCCGTTCCGGGACAGGGGGCGGACGAGCAGTACTTC. Translation gives CASSSVPGQGADEQYF. V usage is TRBV28 and J usage is TRBJ2-7, with TRBD1 identical over 12 bases. Germline-derived CDR1 and CDR2 are MDHEN and SYDVKM. The V gene end was trimmed by 4 bases and the J gene end by 5 bases; junction bases not matched to a gene: 9. This CDR3 contains 16 residues.